This record concerns one TCR beta chain sequence. Its specificity is not known. The V gene end was trimmed by 7 bases and the J gene end by 4 bases; junction bases not matched to a gene: 5. Per the germline V gene, CDR1 is PRHDT and CDR2 is FYEKMQ (reference sequence). There are 15 residues in the CDR3. The data are from a study of beta chain features in type 1 diabetes. Notes on the study in general: All four CD4+ subsets from Type 1 diabetes patients carried moderately but significantly shorter TCRB CDR3s. Insertions at VDJ junctions were less frequent in type 1 diabetes patients. These patients also deleted more nucleotides at the same junctions.

Expressed TCRB transcripts were sequenced after all isolated RNA was converted to cDNA. Profiled with immunoSEQ multiplex PCR; TCRdb holds only in-frame clones, not every one. The profile shows about 360,000 clones, roughly an eighth of them singletons. Source material: naive CD4+ T cells from blood. This clonotype originated in a man younger than 35 in good health. The chain joins TRBV13 to TRBJ2-1; 12 bases fit TRBD2. CDR3 amino acids: CASTLTSGGYNEQFF. The CDR3 nucleotides read TGTGCCAGCACCCTGACTAGCGGGGGTTACAATGAGCAGTTCTTC.